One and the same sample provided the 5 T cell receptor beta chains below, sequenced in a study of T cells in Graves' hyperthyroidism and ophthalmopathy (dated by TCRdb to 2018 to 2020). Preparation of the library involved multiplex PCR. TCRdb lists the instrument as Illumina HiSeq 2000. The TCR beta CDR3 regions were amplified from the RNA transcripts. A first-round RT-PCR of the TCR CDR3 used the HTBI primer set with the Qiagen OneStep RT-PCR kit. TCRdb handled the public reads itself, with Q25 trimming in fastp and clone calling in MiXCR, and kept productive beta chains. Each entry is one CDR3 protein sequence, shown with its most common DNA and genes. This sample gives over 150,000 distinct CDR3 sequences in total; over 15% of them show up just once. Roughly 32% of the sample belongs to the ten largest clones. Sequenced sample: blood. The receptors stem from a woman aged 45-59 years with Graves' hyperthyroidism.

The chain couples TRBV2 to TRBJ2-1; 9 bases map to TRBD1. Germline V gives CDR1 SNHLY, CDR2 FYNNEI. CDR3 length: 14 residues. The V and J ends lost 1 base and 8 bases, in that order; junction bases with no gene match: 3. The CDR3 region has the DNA TGTGCCAGCAGTGAAGACAGGGGGCGGTATGAGCAGTTCTTC. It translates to CASSEDRGRYEQFF.

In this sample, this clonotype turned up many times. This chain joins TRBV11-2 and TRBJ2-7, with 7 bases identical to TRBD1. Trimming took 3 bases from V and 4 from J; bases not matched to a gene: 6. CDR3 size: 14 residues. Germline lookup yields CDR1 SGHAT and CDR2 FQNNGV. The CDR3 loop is CASSLTGMGYEQYF. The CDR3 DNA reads TGTGCCAGCAGCTTGACAGGGATGGGTTACGAGCAGTACTTC.

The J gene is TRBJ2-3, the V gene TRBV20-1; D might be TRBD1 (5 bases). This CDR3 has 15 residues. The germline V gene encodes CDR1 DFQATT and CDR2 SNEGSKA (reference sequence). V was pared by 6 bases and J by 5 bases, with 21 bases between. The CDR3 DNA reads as TGCAGTGCCTTGAAAAGGGCTCCAGGGTTAGATACGCAGTATTTT. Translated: CSALKRAPGLDTQYF.

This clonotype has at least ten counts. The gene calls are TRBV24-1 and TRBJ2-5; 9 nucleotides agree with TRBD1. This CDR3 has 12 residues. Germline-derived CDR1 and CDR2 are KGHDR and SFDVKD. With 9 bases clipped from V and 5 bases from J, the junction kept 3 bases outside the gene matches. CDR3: CATRDRDETQYF. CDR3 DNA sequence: TGTGCCACCCGGGACAGGGATGAGACCCAGTACTTC.

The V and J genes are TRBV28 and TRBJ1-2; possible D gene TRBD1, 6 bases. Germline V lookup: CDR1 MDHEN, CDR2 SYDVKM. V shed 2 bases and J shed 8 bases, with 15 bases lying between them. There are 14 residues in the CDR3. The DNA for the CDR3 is TGTGCCAGCAGTTTACGGGACAATTTATTCGGCTACACCTTC. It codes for CASSLRDNLFGYTF.